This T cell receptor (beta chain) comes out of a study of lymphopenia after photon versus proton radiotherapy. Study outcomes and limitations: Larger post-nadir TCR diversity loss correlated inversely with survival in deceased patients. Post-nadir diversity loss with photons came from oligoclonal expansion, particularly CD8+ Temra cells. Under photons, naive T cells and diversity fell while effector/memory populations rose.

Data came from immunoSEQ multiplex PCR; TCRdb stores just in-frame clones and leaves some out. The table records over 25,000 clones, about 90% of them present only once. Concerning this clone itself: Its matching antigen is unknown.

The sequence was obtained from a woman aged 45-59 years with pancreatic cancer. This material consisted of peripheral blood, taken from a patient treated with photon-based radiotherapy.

The CDR3 bases are TGTGCCAGCAGCTTAGAAGGGGCCACTGAAGCTTTCTTT. Translation gives CASSLEGATEAFF. V is TRBV7-9 and J is TRBJ1-1; tentative D call: TRBD1 (5 bases). V gave up 1 base and J gave up 4 bases, with 7 bases separating them. Germline V gene lookup returns CDR1 SEHNR and CDR2 FQNEAQ (reference sequence). CDR3 length equals 13 residues.